This T cell receptor beta chain derives from a study of cytomegalovirus exposure and HLA in healthy donors (dated by TCRdb to between 2016 and 2019). As for the study more broadly: In an earlier analysis of about 560 of the donors, 250 to 350 Gb of sequence data and 120 million or so unique TCR beta sequences from about 190 million T cells were reported. Of the roughly 390 genotyped donors, approximately 83% fell in the genetic ancestry cluster associated with self-reported Caucasian donors. To study patterns of TCR occurrence, a later analysis re-analyzed previously published TCR beta repertoires from several hundred donors and added high-resolution HLA genotyping. Donor age, sex, ethnicity and CMV serostatus were collected together with the repertoire data. Roughly 290 gigabases of sequencing data and around 85 million unique TCR sequences made up an early release that covered about 640 HLA-typed donors. In the later analysis, no new phenotypic data were used to find candidate immune exposures; instead, reliance was placed on TCR beta sequences and their occurrence across donors. Along with the approximately 650-subject first cohort, a separate validation cohort of over 90 different subjects was used. Across 300 to 500 genotyped donors of the cohort, an average of about 240,000 unique TCR beta nucleotide sequences per donor were sequenced, and 15% to 20% of those sequences were non-productive. The study combined high-throughput TCR immunosequencing, statistical association of individual TCRs with disease status, and machine learning to predict cytomegalovirus infection status. The study aimed to test whether signatures of past pathogen exposure could be identified by cataloging public T cell receptors. HLA typing included class I and class II loci at four-digit resolution. A few DR-DQ haplotypes were treated as single units for association and clustering because of strong linkage in the cohort. Typing coverage varied by locus: about 629-640 donors for A, B, C, DRB1 and DQB1; approximately 560 for DQA1; about 590 for DPA1; 450 to 480 for DPB1. The study used immunosequencing to profile the T cell repertoires of 670 or so subjects and linked those repertoires to cytomegalovirus serostatus. In a later genetic analysis, genome-wide SNP genotypes for about three fifths of the roughly 670 donors were used, and that subset was treated as a discovery cohort. To decide whether each TCR beta V gene segment behaved as functional or pseudogenic, an earlier analysis of approximately 600 of the donors relied on high-throughput TCR beta sequencing. All discovery cohort repertoires had been generated on a single sequencing platform.

The junction shows trimming of 3 bases on V and 2 bases on J, plus 11 bases between the germline ends. From the germline V gene, CDR1 is MNHEY and CDR2 is SVGAGI. The cysteine opens and the phenylalanine closes a CDR3 of 15 amino acids. The read is trimmed to its CDR3 DNA, 45 bases read in frame from base 1. The full study reports these points: HLA typing was unavailable for some donors at each locus, so association tests used only the typed subset. According to a later analysis, parvovirus B19, influenza, CMV and Epstein-Barr virus appeared linked to several top co-occurrence clusters. Presence/absence analyses assumed roughly uniform sequencing depth across donors, an assumption that may not hold. A later analysis found that HLA-associated TCR beta chains were more clonally expanded and had lower generation probabilities than equally common non-associated chains. In a later genetic analysis, a missense DCLRE1C variant was associated with V-gene and J-gene trimming of TCR beta chains, and the association was replicated in an independent cohort. A further reported finding was that TCR beta sequences accurately predicted the HLA-A and HLA-B alleles for most subjects in the first cohort. According to a later analysis, TCR association rates differed among HLA loci, with DRB1 alleles showing the most associated TCRs and HLA-C alleles showing the fewest. In a later analysis, 16,951 TCR beta sequences were associated with specific HLA alleles at a false discovery rate of 0.05. Across donors, most TCR sequences were observed very rarely, whereas some public TCRs were present in many individuals. The authors suggested that the approach could potentially be extended to other disease states and immunological phenotypes. Cytomegalovirus status was reported to be diagnosed by the classifier with high specificity and sensitivity in both the original and validation cohorts. Immune exposure information for the cohort was limited to CMV serostatus. The earlier analysis of approximately 560 of the donors excluded around 17 rarely observed V segments, including chromosome 9 orphons, because counts were too low. A cluster of highly shared sequence variants was judged likely to be a technical artifact of the sequencing pipeline. Linkage disequilibrium might explain the correlated functional status among segregating V segments, but an unknown experimental factor could not be ruled out. The study gave a list of under 200 TCR beta chains associated with cytomegalovirus. According to a later genetic analysis, donors in an Asian-associated ancestry cluster had fewer N-insertions in productive TCRs than the roughly 660-donor mean. In a later analysis, most CMV-associated TCR beta chains were found to appear HLA-restricted, with HLA associations seemingly driven largely by CMV exposure. In vitro tests confirmed that three of the cytomegalovirus-associated TCR beta chains recognize cytomegalovirus antigens. Some IMGT-functional V segments, including TRBV6-2 and TRBV6-3, could not be distinguished by the 87-base-pair reads and were therefore excluded. When HLA alleles, especially DR and DQ, strongly co-occurred, TCR associations were difficult to assign to individual alleles. Broadly in line with IMGT annotations, most TCR beta V segments showed up in productive rearrangements about 87% or about 30% of the time in an earlier analysis of 450 to 750 of the donors. Only TCR beta chains were sequenced in this cohort, and the absence of alpha or paired-chain data limited detectable features.

Library preparation employed the immunoSEQ multiplex PCR assay. For the multiplex PCR, a mixture combining 60 forward primers for TCR Vbeta segments and 13 reverse primers for TCR Jbeta segments was used. The CDR3 region of rearranged TCR beta genes was amplified from genomic DNA by a multiplex PCR assay. Amplified TCR beta libraries were sequenced as 87-base-pair reads on the Illumina HiSeq System. In the paper's pipeline: In a later analysis, roughly 80 million unique TCR beta chains were counted across the approximately 640 repertoires, and about 10 million of these chains were shared by at least two donors. Raw reads were error-corrected and collapsed into unique sequences by a nearest-neighbor algorithm in which closely related sequences were merged to remove PCR and sequencing errors. Alignment of CDR3 sequences to IMGT reference sequences was used to assign V, D and J gene segments. For a sequence to be retained, a match of at least six nucleotides was required to both a V gene segment and a J gene segment. A rearrangement counted as productive if the CDR3 had no stop codons and remained in frame with V and J, and every other rearrangement counted as non-productive. Following IMGT convention, CDR3 was defined as the stretch from the second conserved V-encoded cysteine to the conserved J-encoded phenylalanine. The earlier analysis of 587 of the donors excluded sequences that lacked an unambiguous match to a single V gene segment. In an earlier analysis of a few hundred of the donors, V segments were called functional above 56.7% productive rearrangements and were called segregating when the between-donor standard deviation exceeded 5%. To diagnose cytomegalovirus status from the catalog of TCR beta chain sequences, a statistical classification framework was built. A later analysis assigned V and J genes by comparing TCR nucleotide sequences with IMGT/GENE-DB human TR gene sequences. The TCRdist pipeline was used in a later analysis to assign CDR3 sequences and most-parsimonious VDJ recombination scenarios. In a later analysis, every TCR beta chain was defined by the combination of its CDR3 amino acid sequence and its V-gene family, and reads without a unique V-gene family were dropped. To address suspected cross-contamination and a sequencing artifact, a later analysis removed approximately 600 highly shared, low-generation-probability nucleotide sequences. For each public chain, a later analysis derived a clonal expansion index from normalized ranks of inferred template counts within each repertoire. Generation probabilities in a later analysis came from a VDJ recombination model fitted to out-of-frame rearrangements, and those results were checked against IGoR. In a later analysis, hypergeometric tests were used to score TCR-TCR, TCR-HLA and TCR-CMV co-occurrence, with a repertoire-size bias correction applied to TCR pairs. To estimate false discovery rates, a later analysis permuted the HLA or CMV assignments 20 times. A later analysis grouped co-occurring TCRs with DBSCAN, adding TCRdist sequence similarity when clustering within HLA-allele-positive subsets. Repertoires with fewer than 30,000 or more than 120,000 public chains were left out of co-occurrence clustering, as were four to six repertoires with anomalous nucleotide sharing. TCRdb took over this immuneACCESS table, retaining in-frame rearrangements with V and J assigned. Such tables are incomplete; in checked studies, under half of the missing clones stem from an unresolved V gene, and the remainder is unexplained. Clone size and V and J calls were adopted from that table, with D and trimming inferred from the DNA. The sample yields approximately 150,000 clones; 80% to 85% were counted once. The biggest ten clones account for around 4.1% of the sample.

In total, 500 to 700 healthy bone marrow donors made up the cohort. At the time of sampling, every cohort member was nominally healthy, though immune exposures that went unrecorded were likely present. The donor tested CMV seropositive and was one of the 289 seropositive cohort members. Every donor gave a peripheral blood sample, and the peripheral blood mononuclear cells from that sample were used for TCR beta sequencing. Genomic DNA was extracted from the blood cell samples with the Qiagen DNeasy Blood Extraction Kit. With respect to this clone: Which antigen it targets is not known. Base qualities are missing; no much larger clone stands one base away.

The TCR was taken from a man between 45 and 60 years old in good health and CMV-seropositive. The sequence is built from TRBV6-5 and TRBJ2-1; no D gene is confidently identified. The sequencing input was PBMCs. At the DNA level, the sequence is TGTGCCAGCAGTTATACCACACCAGCCTACAATGAGCAGTTCTTC. This sequence encodes CASSYTTPAYNEQFF.